These 31 T cell receptor beta chains were sequenced from one sample in a study of vaccination effects on CD4 cells after COVID-19. Investigators separated out CD4+ T cells once about eleven days of culture had passed. No antigen has been identified for these receptors. TCRdb's table, derived via immunoSEQ multiplex PCR, lists solely in-frame clones and lacks some. The sample has approximately 37,000 clones, roughly 74% seen once. Sequencing was performed on CD4+ T cells from PBMCs cultured without peptide, taken before COVID-19 vaccination. The receptors were gathered from a human donor who received a COVID-19 vaccine.

The rearrangement links TRBV9 to TRBJ2-3; D may match TRBD1 or TRBD2 (5 bases each). From germline, CDR1 is SGDLS and CDR2 YYNGEE. The CDR3 is 15 amino acids. The V end lost 3 bases, the J end lost 1 base, and 12 bases lay between the germline ends. This CDR3 reads CASSGDPGGTDTQYF. CDR3 nucleotides: TGTGCCAGCAGCGGGGACCCTGGGGGCACAGATACGCAGTATTTT.

The count of this clone is one. The V and J genes are TRBV19 and TRBJ2-5; TRBD2 matches 10 bases. CDR3 length: 17 residues. CDR1 LNHDA and CDR2 SQIVND come from the germline V gene (reference sequence). Germline trimming cut 6 bases from V and 4 bases from J; bases unmatched to any gene: 14. Here the CDR3 DNA reads TGTGCCAGTAGCTACACTGCTAGCGGGGGTGTCTTAGAGACCCAGTACTTC. Amino acids: CASSYTASGGVLETQYF.

This clone occurred once. The rearrangement joins TRBV3-1 (or the pseudogene TRBV3-2) to TRBJ1-5; possibly TRBD1 for D (5 bases). The germline CDR1 and CDR2 sequences are LGHDT and YNNKEL (reference sequence). The V gene lost 0 bases and the J gene lost 3 bases, with 12 bases spanning the gap. This CDR3 spans 16 amino acids. CDR3 bases: TGTGCCAGCAGCCAAGATGGGGGACGATCCAATCAGCCCCAGCATTTT. As protein: CASSQDGGRSNQPQHF.

The chain couples TRBV19 to TRBJ1-1; TRBD1 agrees at 9 bases. CDR1 is LNHDA and CDR2 is SQIVND in the germline V gene (reference sequence). CDR3 length: 15 amino acids. V was clipped by 5 bases and J by 5 bases; unmatched bases: 9. The CDR3 bases are TGTGCCAGTAGTCCCGGACAGGGGAAGGGAACTGAAGCTTTCTTT. This encodes CASSPGQGKGTEAFF.

This chain joins TRBV19 and TRBJ1-2; TRBD1 matches 7 bases. The CDR3 covers 14 residues. Germline V lookup: CDR1 LNHDA, CDR2 SQIVND (reference sequence). Losses at the gene ends were 7 bases for V and 4 bases for J; bases not matched to a gene: 9. CDR3 bases: TGTGCCAGTACCCCGGACAGGTGGGGCTATGGCTACACCTTC. It yields the protein CASTPDRWGYGYTF.

The chain couples TRBV5-4 to TRBJ1-6, with a possible D match to TRBD1 (6 bases). Germline V gene data show CDR1 as SGHNT and CDR2 as YYREEE (reference sequence). This CDR3 is built from 17 residues. With 4 bases removed from V and 4 bases from J, the gap between germline ends came to 18 bases. CDR3 sequence (DNA): TGTGCCAGCAGCGTAGAAACAGGGTCCAAGTATAATTCACCCCTCCACTTT. It is translated as CASSVETGSKYNSPLHF.

This chain links TRBV2 with TRBJ2-1, with D perhaps matching TRBD1 or TRBD2 (6 bases each). Per germline, CDR1 SNHLY and CDR2 FYNNEI. The germline V and J ends were trimmed by 8 bases and 3 bases, with 17 bases remaining between them. The CDR3 is 15 amino acids. CDR3 loop: CASRRGGRGYNEQFF. For the CDR3, the DNA is TGTGCCAGCCGGAGAGGGGGGCGAGGCTACAATGAGCAGTTCTTC.

V gene TRBV4-1 combines with J gene TRBJ1-1; a possible D gene is TRBD1 (5 bases). The CDR3 contains 18 residues. Germline V gene data show CDR1 as MGHRA and CDR2 as YSYEKL. Trimming took 1 base from V and 0 from J, leaving 18 bases between them. The CDR3 is CASSQGRFADTMNTEAFF. In DNA, the CDR3 is TGCGCCAGCAGCCAAGGCCGGTTCGCGGACACGATGAACACTGAAGCTTTCTTT.

This chain uses TRBV7-9 with TRBJ2-3; tentatively, D is TRBD2 (5 bases). V gave up 6 bases and J gave up 3 bases, with 7 bases separating them. The CDR3 has 12 amino acids. Germline CDR1 SEHNR, CDR2 FQNEAQ (reference sequence). The CDR3 region is CASSPGTDTQYF. The CDR3 bases are TGTGCCAGCAGTCCGGGGACAGATACGCAGTATTTT.

The chain links TRBV21-1 to TRBJ1-6; TRBD1 is the table's D call, not checked against the DNA. TRBV21-1 corresponds to a pseudogene. CDR3 size: 15 residues. The CDR3 loop is CASSPQGGGNSPLHF. The CDR3 DNA reads TGTGCCAGCAGCCCACAGGGTGGCGGTAATTCACCCCTCCACTTT.

The chain joins TRBV3-1 (or the pseudogene TRBV3-2) to TRBJ2-3; D is ambiguous. The V gene lost 1 base and the J gene lost 4 bases, with 21 bases spanning the gap. CDR1 is LGHDT, CDR2 YNNKEL, per germline (reference sequence). The CDR3 sequence is 18 residues long. The CDR3 region is CASSQVIRRFGQPDTQYF. CDR3 coding DNA: TGTGCCAGCAGCCAAGTAATCCGTCGGTTTGGGCAACCAGATACGCAGTATTTT.

V is TRBV2 and J is TRBJ1-3; D is ambiguous. Germline V gene data show CDR1 as SNHLY and CDR2 as FYNNEI. The CDR3 has 16 amino acids. Deletions cut 4 bases from V and 0 bases from J, with 13 bases between. CDR3 sequence: CASSAASGSSGNTIYF. The CDR3 nucleotides are TGTGCCAGCAGTGCTGCCAGCGGGAGCTCTGGAAACACCATATATTTT.

The chain employs TRBV7-9 and TRBJ1-1; weak D call: TRBD1 (6 bases). This CDR3 region has 15 residues. The V gene lost 3 bases and the J gene lost 2 bases, with 13 bases spanning the gap. The germline V gene encodes CDR1 SEHNR and CDR2 FQNEAQ (reference sequence). CDR3 sequence: CASSLTDSRNTEAFF. The CDR3 bases are TGTGCCAGCAGCTTGACGGACAGCCGAAACACTGAAGCTTTCTTT.

This chain joins TRBV29-1 and TRBJ2-7; the D is unclear. Per the germline V gene, CDR1 is SQVTM and CDR2 is ANQGSEA. The CDR3 is made up of 12 amino acids. Trimming removed 5 bases from V and 2 bases from J, with 10 bases in between. The CDR3 protein is CSVRTLPYEQYF. CDR3 nucleotide sequence: TGCAGCGTTAGAACTTTGCCCTACGAGCAGTACTTC.

The chain has TRBV13 and TRBJ2-3; 11 positions agree with TRBD1. The CDR3 extends over 15 amino acids. After removal of 5 bases from V and 6 bases from J, the junction contained 7 bases not matched to a gene. Germline CDR1 is PRHDT and CDR2 is FYEKMQ (reference sequence). CDR3 residues: CASSHGQGAGDTQYF. The CDR3 DNA follows: TGTGCCAGCAGCCATGGACAGGGGGCTGGTGATACGCAGTATTTT.

This clone appeared once. The chain has TRBV3-1 (or the pseudogene TRBV3-2) and TRBJ2-1; D unresolved. The germline CDR1 and CDR2 sequences are LGHDT and YNNKEL (reference sequence). The V end lost 0 bases, the J end lost 11 bases, and 20 bases lay between the germline ends. The CDR3 totals 16 residues. The CDR3 sequence is CASSQESGRVDGQQFF. The CDR3 DNA is TGTGCCAGCAGCCAAGAATCGGGCAGAGTCGACGGGCAGCAGTTCTTC.

The V and J genes are TRBV5-5 and TRBJ1-1; a possible D gene is TRBD1 (6 bases). Trimming shortened V by 5 bases and J by 3 bases, and 20 bases separated the two germline ends. The CDR3 runs 16 residues. CDR1 and CDR2 (germline): SGHKS, YYEKEE (reference sequence). In DNA, the CDR3 is TGTGCCAGCAGTCTACAGGGATGGGCTAGGGACACTGAAGCTTTCTTT. Protein: CASSLQGWARDTEAFF. The full variable domain, rest sourced from reference TRBV5-5 and TRBJ1-1, is DAGVTQSPTHLIKTRGQQVTLRCSPISGHKSVSWYQQVLGQGPQFIFQYYEKEERGRGNFPDRFSARQFPNYSSELNVNALLLGDSALYLCASSLQGWARDTEAFFGQGTRLTVV.

The chain joins TRBV29-1 to TRBJ2-7; 8 positions agree with TRBD2. CDR3 size: 12 residues. Germline loops: CDR1 SQVTM, CDR2 ANQGSEA. Trimming removed 6 bases from V and 4 bases from J; junction bases left unmatched: 5. CDR3 protein: CSVTAGVYEQYF. In DNA, the CDR3 is TGCAGCGTGACAGCGGGAGTTTACGAGCAGTACTTC.

The CDR3 sequence is CASSQGGKGGNEQFF. CDR3 bases: TGCGCCAGCAGCCAAGGCGGAAAGGGCGGGAATGAGCAGTTCTTC. The chain carries TRBV4-3 and TRBJ2-1; D is perhaps TRBD2 (5 bases). The CDR3 is made up of 15 amino acids. Trimming left V 1 base short and J 7 bases short, with 14 bases between. Germline V gives CDR1 LGHNA, CDR2 YSLEER.

This clone came up a few times. V usage is TRBV28 and J usage is TRBJ1-5; maybe TRBD1 (5 bases). The germline V gene has CDR1 MDHEN and CDR2 SYDVKM. With 8 bases removed from V and 7 bases from J, the gap between germline ends came to 12 bases. The CDR3 consists of 12 residues. CDR3 DNA sequence: TGTGCCAGCCGCCGGGGGGAACAGCCCCAGCATTTT. It specifies CASRRGEQPQHF.

The chain joins TRBV7-2 to TRBJ1-5; TRBD1 is a possible D gene (5 bases). CDR3 length: 16 residues. CDR1 and CDR2 (germline): SGHTA, FQGNSA. Trimming cost V 1 base and J 0 bases, with 10 bases left between them. The DNA for the CDR3 is TGTGCCAGCAGCTTAGACGGGGGGGATAGCAATCAGCCCCAGCATTTT. Translated: CASSLDGGDSNQPQHF.

This clone was picked up one time. The chain recombines TRBV5-8 with TRBJ1-2; no firm D call. Germline CDR1 is SGHTS and CDR2 is YDEGEE. The CDR3 totals 15 residues. Trimming pared 0 bases from V and 7 bases from J, leaving 16 bases between. CDR3 nucleotide sequence: TGTGCCAGCAGCTTGGGGCAAGGGAGCCTCGGTGGCTACACCTTC. Amino acids: CASSLGQGSLGGYTF. The full variable domain, with the rest looked up from reference TRBV5-8 and TRBJ1-2, is EAGVTQSPTHLIKTRGQQATLRCSPISGHTSVYWYQQALGLGLQFLLWYDEGEERNRGNFPPRFSGRQFPNYSSELNVNALELEDSALYLCASSLGQGSLGGYTFGSGTRLTVV.

The chain joins TRBV9 to TRBJ2-5, with D possibly being TRBD2 (6 bases). Trimming removed 4 bases at V and 0 bases at J, with 16 bases between. Germline CDR1 SGDLS, CDR2 YYNGEE. The CDR3 sequence is 16 residues long. The CDR3 loop is CASSIRDSLYQETQYF. DNA for the CDR3: TGTGCCAGCAGCATACGGGACTCCTTGTACCAAGAGACCCAGTACTTC. The variable domain in full, with the rest retrieved from reference TRBV9 and TRBJ2-5, is DSGVTQTPKHLITATGQRVTLRCSPRSGDLSVYWYQQSLDQGLQFLIQYYNGEERAKGNILERFSAQQFPDLHSELNLSSLELGDSALYFCASSIRDSLYQETQYFGPGTRLLVL.

The chain combines TRBV7-2 with TRBJ1-1; 10 bases align to TRBD1. Germline V gene lookup returns CDR1 SGHTA and CDR2 FQGNSA. The CDR3 has 15 residues. V gave up 2 bases and J gave up 8 bases; unmatched junction bases: 8. The CDR3 DNA reads as TGTGCCAGCAGCTTAATGGGACAGGGGTCCGGGGAAGCTTTCTTT. It yields the protein CASSLMGQGSGEAFF.

This chain uses TRBV5-1 with TRBJ2-2; D is unclear. Germline CDR1 reads SGHRS; CDR2 reads YFSETQ. The ends were cut back, 0 bases at V and 5 bases at J, with 14 bases in the middle. CDR3 length: 16 residues. The CDR3 region is CASSLGRAWGTGELFF. The CDR3 DNA reads as TGCGCCAGCAGCTTGGGTAGGGCCTGGGGAACCGGGGAGCTGTTTTTT.

The chain uses TRBV2 and TRBJ2-1; tentative D call: TRBD2 (5 bases). V was cut by 4 bases and J by 4 bases, with 14 bases left in between. Germline V lookup: CDR1 SNHLY, CDR2 FYNNEI. The CDR3 runs 15 residues. As DNA, the CDR3 is TGTGCCAGCAGTGTGTCCAGCGGCAGTTACAATGAGCAGTTCTTC. Translated, it gives CASSVSSGSYNEQFF.

The V gene is TRBV25-1, the J gene TRBJ2-7; D possibly corresponds to TRBD1 (5 bases). Germline-derived CDR1 and CDR2 are MGHDK and SYGVNS. The CDR3 consists of 15 residues. Trimming pared 1 base from V and 5 bases from J, leaving 15 bases between. The CDR3 here is CASSELGTGSNEQYF. Written as DNA, the CDR3 is TGTGCCAGCAGTGAATTGGGCACAGGCAGCAACGAGCAGTACTTC.

The rearrangement joins TRBV7-9 to TRBJ1-3, with D uncertain. This CDR3 spans 13 amino acids. The V gene lost 6 bases and the J gene lost 2 bases, with 8 bases spanning the gap. The germline V gene encodes CDR1 SEHNR and CDR2 FQNEAQ (reference sequence). The CDR3 DNA reads TGTGCCAGCAGGTCGGGAACTGGAAACACCATATATTTT. Translation gives CASRSGTGNTIYF. Full variable domain (remainder filled in from reference TRBV7-9 and TRBJ1-3): DTGVSQNPRHKITKRGQNVTFRCDPISEHNRLYWYRQTLGQGPEFLTYFQNEAQLEKSRLLSDRFSAERPKGSFSTLEIQRTEQGDSAMYLCASRSGTGNTIYFGEGSWLTVV.

The chain couples TRBV28 to TRBJ2-1; possibly TRBD1 for D (5 bases). This CDR3 is 14 amino acids long. V lost 7 bases and J 2 bases, leaving 12 bases between the germline ends. In germline, CDR1 is MDHEN, CDR2 SYDVKM. The CDR3 reads CASIQTDTYNEQFF. CDR3 coding DNA: TGTGCCAGCATCCAGACAGACACCTACAATGAGCAGTTCTTC.

This clone was seen more than once but under ten times. The V and J genes are TRBV30 and TRBJ2-2, with 8 bases fitting TRBD2. CDR3 size: 14 residues. From germline, CDR1 is GTSNPN and CDR2 SVGIG (reference sequence). With 4 bases clipped from V and 3 bases from J, the junction kept 4 bases outside the gene matches. CDR3 sequence (DNA): TGTGCCTGGAAAGAGCGGGAGCACACCGGGGAGCTGTTTTTT. Protein: CAWKEREHTGELFF.

V is TRBV5-6 and J is TRBJ2-5; 14 positions agree with TRBD2. V shed 4 bases and J 4 bases; nucleotides not matched to a gene: 3. This CDR3 comprises 15 residues. Germline V gives CDR1 SGHDT, CDR2 YYEEEE. This CDR3 reads CASSGTSGRGETQYF. In nucleotides, the CDR3 is TGTGCCAGCAGCGGGACTAGCGGGAGAGGAGAGACCCAGTACTTC.